This T cell receptor beta chain stems from a study of cytomegalovirus exposure and HLA in healthy donors. The V and J ends lost 1 base and 10 bases respectively, with 21 bases between them. The CDR3 consists of 15 residues. The germline V gene has CDR1 SGHKS and CDR2 YYEKEE (reference sequence). Method: immunoSEQ multiplex PCR; TCRdb's copy keeps in-frame clones and lacks some. In the table there are approximately 280,000 clones, approximately 88% of which are singletons. Material: PBMCs. The source is a young woman in good health and CMV-seronegative. The chain recombines TRBV5-5 with TRBJ2-7; a possible D gene is TRBD1 (6 bases). CDR3 protein: CASSLRLQGLGPQYF. The CDR3 DNA reads as TGTGCCAGCAGCTTGCGTCTGCAGGGGCTCGGTCCCCAGTACTTC.